The next 4 T cell receptor beta chains were all read from a single sample in a study of T cells after yellow fever vaccination. TCRdb ran MiXCR on the 5' RACE reads and lists one entry per CDR3 protein. The sample carries under 300,000 distinct CDR3 sequences, 6.9% recorded once. The sequencing here drew on CD4+ T cells sorted from PBMCs, taken 15 days after the yellow fever booster vaccination. These receptors came from a man aged 25-45 years who received the YFV17D yellow fever vaccine.

The rearrangement links TRBV20-1 to TRBJ2-7; D gene unclear. V was pared by 4 bases and J by 0 bases, with 22 bases between. The CDR3 length is 17 residues. Germline CDR1 reads DFQATT; CDR2 reads SNEGSKA (reference sequence). The CDR3 spells CSAKTGRTSRLSYEQYF. As DNA, the CDR3 is TGCAGTGCTAAGACCGGACGCACCTCTCGGCTCTCCTACGAGCAGTACTTC.

This chain joins TRBV27 and TRBJ2-3; 9 bases agree with TRBD2. The J segment lost 5 bases and the V segment lost 6 bases, leaving 9 bases of the junction unmatched. Germline lookup yields CDR1 MNHEY and CDR2 SMNVEV (reference sequence). The CDR3 runs 15 residues. Here the CDR3 reads CASSQLAGGGDTQYF. In DNA form, the CDR3 reads TGTGCCAGCAGCCAACTAGCGGGCGGGGGAGATACGCAGTATTTT.

This chain connects TRBV18 to TRBJ1-1; tentative D call: TRBD1 (5 bases). Trimming shortened V by 0 bases and J by 5 bases, and 13 bases separated the two germline ends. In germline, CDR1 is KGHSH, CDR2 LQKENI. The CDR3 runs to 15 residues. The CDR3 spells CASSPPGGGKTEAFF. CDR3 nucleotide sequence: TGTGCCAGCTCACCACCGGGGGGTGGCAAAACTGAAGCTTTCTTT. Together with reference TRBV18 and TRBJ1-1, the CDR3 gives the full variable domain: NAGVMQNPRHLVRRRGQEARLRCSPMKGHSHVYWYRQLPEEGLKFMVYLQKENIIDESGMPKERFSAEFPKEGPSILRIQQVVRGDSAAYFCASSPPGGGKTEAFFGQGTRLTVV.

As regards this clonotype: Just one base apart from a much larger clone, this may be a read error. The chain joins TRBV12-3 or TRBV12-4 to TRBJ2-7; D possibly corresponds to TRBD1 (6 bases). This CDR3 contains 14 residues. Trimming removed 3 bases at V and 2 bases at J, with 11 bases between. In DNA, the CDR3 is TGTGCCAGCAGTTTTATGGCAGGGGCCTACGAGCAGTACTTC. Amino acids: CASSFMAGAYEQYF.